This passage covers 15 T cell receptor beta chains from one sample sequenced in a study of T cells in localized non-small cell lung cancer. Data came from immunoSEQ multiplex PCR; TCRdb stores just in-frame clones and leaves some out. The sample lists 12,000 or so clones, around 83% occurring once. This material consisted of peripheral blood, taken before any cancer treatment. The source is a male donor aged 60 or over with stage I lung adenocarcinoma.

The chain recombines TRBV11-2 with TRBJ2-5; 7 bases map to TRBD2. The CDR3 is 15 amino acids. V lost 5 bases and J lost 7; bases outside the gene matches: 13. The germline V gene has CDR1 SGHAT and CDR2 FQNNGV. CDR3 DNA: TGTGCCAGCAGCGTTTCTATTAGCGGCGGGGGGACCCAGTACTTC. This sequence encodes CASSVSISGGGTQYF.

This rearrangement joins TRBV5-1 to TRBJ2-7, with unresolved D. The CDR3 runs to 13 residues. Germline values: CDR1 SGHRS, CDR2 YFSETQ. Trimming stripped 2 bases from V and 6 bases from J, with 12 bases between. In DNA form, the CDR3 reads TGCGCCAGCAGCTTAACCGACCCCCGCGAGCAGTACTTC. This encodes CASSLTDPREQYF.

In DNA form, the CDR3 reads TGTGCCAGCAGCTTCGGATCTGGTAGCTACACAGATACGCAGTATTTT. It yields the protein CASSFGSGSYTDTQYF. The V and J genes are TRBV7-6 and TRBJ2-3, with D uncertain. The CDR3 runs to 16 residues. Trimming pared 3 bases from V and 2 bases from J, leaving 15 bases between. The V gene's germline CDR1 is SGHVS and CDR2 FNYEAQ.

The chain uses TRBV6-1 and TRBJ2-7; TRBD2 is a possible D gene (5 bases). The CDR3 extends over 13 amino acids. The V end was cut by 4 bases, the J end by 0 bases, with 7 bases between. Looked up from germline, CDR1 is MNHNS and CDR2 is SASEGT. CDR3 nucleotide sequence: TGTGCCAGCAGTGGTCGGGACTCCTACGAGCAGTACTTC. This gives the protein CASSGRDSYEQYF.

Of note for this clone: Other DNA sequences within the sample encode an identical CDR3. The chain links TRBV28 to TRBJ2-7; 7 bases fit TRBD1. This CDR3 has 16 residues. The V gene end was trimmed by 1 base and the J gene end by 5 bases; junction bases not matched to a gene: 11. The germline V gene encodes CDR1 MDHEN and CDR2 SYDVKM. The CDR3 region is CASSLLPGQAKDEQYF. CDR3 coding DNA: TGTGCCAGCAGTTTATTACCAGGACAGGCTAAGGACGAGCAGTACTTC. The whole variable domain, filled in from reference TRBV28 and TRBJ2-7, reads DVKVTQSSRYLVKRTGEKVFLECVQDMDHENMFWYRQDPGLGLRLIYFSYDVKMKEKGDIPEGYSVSREKKERFSLILESASTNQTSMYLCASSLLPGQAKDEQYFGPGTRLTVT.

This chain connects TRBV28 to TRBJ1-2; D may be TRBD1 (6 bases). CDR1 and CDR2 (germline): MDHEN, SYDVKM. Trimming removed 4 bases from V and 8 bases from J, with 8 bases in between. This CDR3 is built from 11 residues. This CDR3 reads CASSSGVGYTF. The CDR3, as DNA: TGTGCCAGCAGTTCAGGGGTAGGCTACACCTTC.

This chain connects TRBV6-5 to TRBJ1-1; D remains ambiguous. V lost 2 bases, J lost 1 base, and 2 bases lay in between. The CDR3 covers 12 residues. CDR1 MNHEY and CDR2 SVGAGI come from the germline V gene. CDR3 sequence reads: CASSYPNTEAFF. The CDR3 nucleotides are TGTGCCAGCAGTTACCCGAACACTGAAGCTTTCTTT.

The rearrangement uses TRBV7-2 and TRBJ1-5; no definite D call. Germline-derived CDR1 and CDR2 are SGHTA and FQGNSA. Trimming took off 2 bases at V and 3 bases at J, with 8 bases between the two ends. The CDR3 has 14 amino acids. For the CDR3, the DNA is TGTGCCAGCAGCTTAAACCCCTCCAATCAGCCCCAGCATTTT. It yields the protein CASSLNPSNQPQHF.

The gene calls are TRBV7-2 and TRBJ2-7, with D perhaps being TRBD1 or TRBD2 (5 bases each). The CDR3 totals 14 residues. Germline values: CDR1 SGHTA, CDR2 FQGNSA. V lost 1 base and J 6 bases, leaving 13 bases between the germline ends. The DNA of the CDR3 is TGTGCCAGCAGCTTAGATGGGGGTTTAAGCGAGCAGTACTTC. Encoded protein: CASSLDGGLSEQYF.

The chain joins TRBV15 to TRBJ1-1; 12 bases are shared with TRBD1. CDR1 is LNHNV, CDR2 YYDKDF, per germline (reference sequence). The V gene end was trimmed by 1 base and the J gene end by 11 bases; junction bases not matched to a gene: 8. This CDR3 region has 15 residues. The CDR3 sequence: CATSRGGQGARMAFF. As DNA, the CDR3 is TGTGCCACCAGCAGAGGGGGACAGGGGGCGCGAATGGCTTTCTTT. The full variable domain, its missing parts supplied by reference TRBV15 and TRBJ1-1, is DAMVIQNPRYQVTQFGKPVTLSCSQTLNHNVMYWYQQKSSQAPKLLFHYYDKDFNNEADTPDNFQSRRPNTSFCFLDIRSPGLGDTAMYLCATSRGGQGARMAFFGQGTRLTVV.

V is TRBV2 and J is TRBJ2-7; TRBD2 might be the D (6 bases). The CDR3 sequence is 17 residues long. V was shortened by 3 bases and J by 2 bases, with 20 bases between the two germline ends. Germline CDR1 and CDR2: SNHLY and FYNNEI. CDR3: CASSDESPELAAYEQYF. CDR3 nucleotide sequence: TGTGCCAGCAGTGATGAATCCCCGGAACTAGCCGCCTACGAGCAGTACTTC. Variable domain in full (rest from reference TRBV2 and TRBJ2-7): EPEVTQTPSHQVTQMGQEVILRCVPISNHLYFYWYRQILGQKVEFLVSFYNNEISEKSEIFDDQFSVERPDGSNFTLKIRSTKLEDSAMYFCASSDESPELAAYEQYFGPGTRLTVT.

The gene calls are TRBV9 and TRBJ2-7; 9 nucleotides match TRBD2. Germline V gene sequence: CDR1 SGDLS, CDR2 YYNGEE. V trimming: 4 bases; J trimming: 1 base; junction bases outside the gene matches: 12. There are 17 residues in the CDR3. CDR3: CASSPVGTSLQSYEQYF. CDR3 sequence (DNA): TGTGCCAGCAGCCCCGTGGGGACTAGCCTGCAGTCCTACGAGCAGTACTTC.

This chain connects TRBV4-3 to TRBJ2-7; 8 positions match TRBD2. The germline gives CDR1 LGHNA, CDR2 YSLEER. This CDR3 is 15 amino acids long. The trim removed 6 bases at V and 5 bases at J, leaving 12 bases unmatched. The CDR3 spells CASRPAEREPHEQYF. CDR3 in DNA: TGCGCCAGCAGGCCCGCGGAGCGGGAGCCCCACGAGCAGTACTTC.

The V and J genes are TRBV11-2 and TRBJ1-1; no clear D. Germline V CDR1 and CDR2: SGHAT, FQNNGV. The CDR3 is 11 amino acids. Trimming cost V 5 bases and J 5 bases, with 6 bases left between them. CDR3 bases: TGTGCCAGCAGCCCCGTAACTGAAGCTTTCTTT. Amino acids: CASSPVTEAFF.

The rearrangement joins TRBV7-3 to TRBJ2-5; 7 bases are a match to TRBD1. This CDR3 has 15 amino acids. The trim removed 6 bases at V and 4 bases at J, leaving 11 bases unmatched. Germline lookup yields CDR1 SGHTA and CDR2 FQGTGA. The CDR3 loop reads CASSRAGGLRETQYF. Written as DNA, the CDR3 is TGTGCCAGCAGTCGAGCAGGGGGTTTAAGAGAGACCCAGTACTTC.